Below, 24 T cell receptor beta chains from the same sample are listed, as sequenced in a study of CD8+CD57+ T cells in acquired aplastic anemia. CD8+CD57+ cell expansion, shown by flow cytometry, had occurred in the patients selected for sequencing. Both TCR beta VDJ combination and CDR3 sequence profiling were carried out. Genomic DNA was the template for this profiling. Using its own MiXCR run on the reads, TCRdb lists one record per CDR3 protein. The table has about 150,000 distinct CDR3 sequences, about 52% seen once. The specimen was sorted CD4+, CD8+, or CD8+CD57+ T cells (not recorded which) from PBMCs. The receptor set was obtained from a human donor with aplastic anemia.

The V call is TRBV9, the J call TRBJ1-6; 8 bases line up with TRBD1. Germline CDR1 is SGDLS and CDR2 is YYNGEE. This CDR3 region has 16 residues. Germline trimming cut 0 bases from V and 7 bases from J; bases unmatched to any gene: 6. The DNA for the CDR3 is TGTGCCAGCAGCGTAGATGGGGACAGGCGCAATTCACCCCTCCACTTT. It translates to CASSVDGDRRNSPLHF.

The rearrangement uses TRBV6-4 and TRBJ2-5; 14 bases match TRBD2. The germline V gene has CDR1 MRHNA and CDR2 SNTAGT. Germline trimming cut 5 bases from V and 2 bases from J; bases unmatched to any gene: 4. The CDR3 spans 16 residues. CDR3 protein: CASSRTSGGPQETQYF. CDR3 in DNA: TGTGCCAGCAGTCGGACTAGCGGGGGGCCACAAGAGACCCAGTACTTC.

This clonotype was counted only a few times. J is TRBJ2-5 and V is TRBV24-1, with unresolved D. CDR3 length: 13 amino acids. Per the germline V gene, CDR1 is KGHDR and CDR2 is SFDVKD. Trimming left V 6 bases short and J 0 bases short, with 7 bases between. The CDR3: CATSFGNQETQYF. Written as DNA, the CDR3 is TGTGCCACCAGTTTCGGAAACCAAGAGACCCAGTACTTC.

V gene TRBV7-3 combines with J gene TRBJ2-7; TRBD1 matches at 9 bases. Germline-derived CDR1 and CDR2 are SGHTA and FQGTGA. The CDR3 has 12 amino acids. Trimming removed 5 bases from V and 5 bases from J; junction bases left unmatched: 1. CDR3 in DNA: TGTGCCAGCAGCCGGGACAGGGACGAGCAGTACTTC. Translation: CASSRDRDEQYF.

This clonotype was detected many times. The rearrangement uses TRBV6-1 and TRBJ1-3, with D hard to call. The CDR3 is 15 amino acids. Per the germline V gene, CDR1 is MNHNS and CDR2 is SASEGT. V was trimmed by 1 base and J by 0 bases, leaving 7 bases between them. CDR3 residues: CASSEEESSGNTIYF. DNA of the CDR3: TGTGCCAGCAGTGAAGAGGAAAGCTCTGGAAACACCATATATTTT.

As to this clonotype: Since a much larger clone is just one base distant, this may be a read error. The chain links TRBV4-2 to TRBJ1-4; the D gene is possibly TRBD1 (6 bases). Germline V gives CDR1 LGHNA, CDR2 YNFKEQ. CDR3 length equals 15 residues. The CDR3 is CASSKERGENEKLFF. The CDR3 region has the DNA TGTGCCAGCAGCAAAGAGAGGGGGGAGAATGAAAAACTGTTTTTT.

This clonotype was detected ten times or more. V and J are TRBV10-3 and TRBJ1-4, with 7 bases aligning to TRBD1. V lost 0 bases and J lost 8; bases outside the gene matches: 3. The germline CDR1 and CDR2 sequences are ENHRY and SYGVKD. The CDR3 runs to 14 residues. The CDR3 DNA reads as TGTGCCATCAGTGAGTCGAGGGGGCGAGAAAAACTGTTTTTT. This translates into CAISESRGREKLFF.

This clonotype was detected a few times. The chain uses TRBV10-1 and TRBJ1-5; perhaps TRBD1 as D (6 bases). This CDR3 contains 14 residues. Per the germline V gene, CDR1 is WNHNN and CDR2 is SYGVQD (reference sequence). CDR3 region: CAGRGEKSNQPQHF. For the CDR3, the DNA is TGCGCGGGGAGGGGGGAGAAAAGCAATCAGCCCCAGCATTTT.

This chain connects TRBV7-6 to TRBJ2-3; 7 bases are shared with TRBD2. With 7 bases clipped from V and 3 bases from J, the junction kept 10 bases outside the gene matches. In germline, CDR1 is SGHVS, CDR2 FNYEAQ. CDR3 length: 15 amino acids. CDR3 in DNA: TGTGCCAGCACCCTGGGAGGGTTTCTGACAGATACGCAGTATTTT. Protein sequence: CASTLGGFLTDTQYF.

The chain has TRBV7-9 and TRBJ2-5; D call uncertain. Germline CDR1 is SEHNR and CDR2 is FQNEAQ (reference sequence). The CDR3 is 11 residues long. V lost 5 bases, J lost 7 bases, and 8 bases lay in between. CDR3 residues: CASSQIGTQYF. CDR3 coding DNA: TGTGCCAGCAGCCAGATAGGGACCCAGTACTTC.

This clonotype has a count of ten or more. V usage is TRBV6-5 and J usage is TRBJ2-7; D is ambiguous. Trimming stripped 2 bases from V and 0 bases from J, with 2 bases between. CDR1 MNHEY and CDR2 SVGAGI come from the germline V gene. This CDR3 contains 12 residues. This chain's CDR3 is CASSYPSYEQYF. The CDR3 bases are TGTGCCAGCAGTTACCCCTCCTACGAGCAGTACTTC.

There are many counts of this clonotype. The CDR3: CASSLYRGEGEKLFF. The CDR3 DNA reads as TGTGCCAGCAGCTTGTACAGGGGGGAGGGTGAAAAACTGTTTTTT. This chain connects TRBV7-8 to TRBJ1-4; TRBD1 agrees at 8 bases. Germline CDR1 SGHVS, CDR2 FQNEAQ. The CDR3 length is 15 residues. V lost 3 bases and J lost 7; bases outside the gene matches: 7. Using reference TRBV7-8 and TRBJ1-4 for the parts outside the CDR3, the full variable domain is GAGVSQSPRYKVAKRGQDVALRCDPISGHVSLFWYQQALGQGPEFLTYFQNEAQLDKSGLPSDRFFAERPEGSVSTLKIQRTQQEDSAVYLCASSLYRGEGEKLFFGSGTQLSVL.

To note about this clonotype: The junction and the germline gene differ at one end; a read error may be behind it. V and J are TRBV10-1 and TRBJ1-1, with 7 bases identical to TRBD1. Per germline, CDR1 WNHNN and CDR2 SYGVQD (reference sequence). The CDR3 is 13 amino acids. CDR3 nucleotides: TGCGCTAGCAGGGGACAGCTCAACACTGAAGCTTTCTTT. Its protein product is CASRGQLNTEAFF.

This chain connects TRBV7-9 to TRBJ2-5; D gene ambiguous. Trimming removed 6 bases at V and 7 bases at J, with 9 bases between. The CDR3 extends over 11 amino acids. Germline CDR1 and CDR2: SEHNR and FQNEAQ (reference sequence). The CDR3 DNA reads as TGTGCCAGCAGTCCCTCCGGGACCCAGTACTTC. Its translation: CASSPSGTQYF. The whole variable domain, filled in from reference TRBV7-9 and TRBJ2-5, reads DTGVSQNPRHKITKRGQNVTFRCDPISEHNRLYWYRQTLGQGPEFLTYFQNEAQLEKSRLLSDRFSAERPKGSFSTLEIQRTEQGDSAMYLCASSPSGTQYFGPGTRLLVL.

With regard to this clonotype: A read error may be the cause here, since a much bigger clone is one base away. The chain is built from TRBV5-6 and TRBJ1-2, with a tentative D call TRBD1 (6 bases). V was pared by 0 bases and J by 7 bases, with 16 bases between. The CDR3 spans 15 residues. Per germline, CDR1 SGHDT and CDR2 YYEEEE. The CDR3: CASSLGSDRICGYTF. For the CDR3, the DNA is TGTGCCAGCAGCTTGGGATCGGACAGAATCTGTGGCTACACCTTC.

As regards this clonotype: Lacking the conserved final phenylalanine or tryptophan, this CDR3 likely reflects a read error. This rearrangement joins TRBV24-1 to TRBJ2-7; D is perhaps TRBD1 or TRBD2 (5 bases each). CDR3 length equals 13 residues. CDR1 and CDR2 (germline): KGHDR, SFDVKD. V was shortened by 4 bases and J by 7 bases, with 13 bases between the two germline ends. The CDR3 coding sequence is TGTGCCACCAGTGACCCCCGGGGCAAGGAGCAGTACCTC. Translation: CATSDPRGKEQYL.

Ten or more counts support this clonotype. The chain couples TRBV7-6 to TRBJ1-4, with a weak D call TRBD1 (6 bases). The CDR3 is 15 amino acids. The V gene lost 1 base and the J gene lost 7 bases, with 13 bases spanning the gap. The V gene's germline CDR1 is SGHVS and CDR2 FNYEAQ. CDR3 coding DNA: TGTGCCAGCAGCTTAGATGGGGGGGCTGGTGAAAAACTGTTTTTT. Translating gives CASSLDGGAGEKLFF.

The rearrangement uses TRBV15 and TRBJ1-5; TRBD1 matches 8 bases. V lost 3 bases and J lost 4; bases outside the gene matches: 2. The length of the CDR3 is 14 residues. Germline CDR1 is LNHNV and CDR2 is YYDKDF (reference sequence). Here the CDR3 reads CATSSRTGNQPQHF. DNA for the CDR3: TGTGCCACCAGCAGCCGGACAGGGAATCAGCCCCAGCATTTT.

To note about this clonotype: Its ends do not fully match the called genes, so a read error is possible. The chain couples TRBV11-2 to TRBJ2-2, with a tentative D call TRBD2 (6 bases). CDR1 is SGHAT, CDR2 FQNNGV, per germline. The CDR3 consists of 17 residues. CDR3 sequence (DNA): TGTGCCAGCAGCAAACTACGGGGGACGCTTAAGGCCGGGGAGCTGTTCTTT. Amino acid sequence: CASSKLRGTLKAGELFF.

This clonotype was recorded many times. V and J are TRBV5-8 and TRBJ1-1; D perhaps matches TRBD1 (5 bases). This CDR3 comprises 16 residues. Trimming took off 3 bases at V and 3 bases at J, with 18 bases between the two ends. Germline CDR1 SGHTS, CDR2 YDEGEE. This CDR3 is CASSSLLDRGDTEAFF. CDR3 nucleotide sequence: TGTGCCAGCAGCTCCCTTCTTGACCGAGGGGACACTGAAGCTTTCTTT.

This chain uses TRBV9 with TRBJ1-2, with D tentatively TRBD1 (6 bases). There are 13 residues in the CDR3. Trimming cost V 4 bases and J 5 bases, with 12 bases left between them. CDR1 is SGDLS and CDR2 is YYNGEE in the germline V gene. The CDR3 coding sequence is TGTGCCAGCAGCAAACAGGGAATGTATGGCTACACCTTC. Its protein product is CASSKQGMYGYTF.

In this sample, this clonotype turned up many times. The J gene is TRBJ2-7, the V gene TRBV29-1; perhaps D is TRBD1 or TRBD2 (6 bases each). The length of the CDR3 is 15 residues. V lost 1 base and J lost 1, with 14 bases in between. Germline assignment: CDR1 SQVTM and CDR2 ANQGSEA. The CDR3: CSVEVRGVSSYEQYF. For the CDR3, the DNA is TGCAGCGTTGAAGTTAGGGGGGTCTCATCCTACGAGCAGTACTTC.

CDR3 DNA: TGTGCCAGCAGCGTAGAAGGGGGAGGGCTCTCTGAAGCTTTCTTT. It specifies CASSVEGGGLSEAFF. This rearrangement joins TRBV9 to TRBJ1-1; perhaps TRBD1 as D (6 bases). In germline, CDR1 is SGDLS, CDR2 YYNGEE. V gave up 0 bases and J gave up 6 bases, with 15 bases separating them. This CDR3 region has 15 residues.

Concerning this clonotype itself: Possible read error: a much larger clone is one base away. The CDR3 sequence is CASSSGLAGSYNEQLF. CDR3 in DNA: TGTGCCAGCAGCTCCGGACTAGCGGGGTCCTACAATGAGCAGCTCTTC. V gene TRBV7-1 combines with J gene TRBJ2-1; 12 bases are a match to TRBD2. TRBV7-1 is assigned to the ORF class and has an uncertain function. The length of the CDR3 is 16 residues.